What follows are 24 T cell receptor beta chains derived from one specimen sequenced in a study of cytomegalovirus exposure and HLA in healthy donors. The repertoire was sequenced with immunoSEQ multiplex PCR; TCRdb's copy has only in-frame clones and lacks some. Of around 300,000 clones listed, roughly 90% were seen once; the top ten hold about 0.86%. The sequenced material came from PBMCs. Receptors originate from a woman aged 18-29 years in good health and CMV-seronegative.

V usage is TRBV12-2 and J usage is TRBJ2-1; the table assigns TRBD2, which was not confirmed against the DNA. TRBV12-2 is reported as a pseudogene. This CDR3 is built from 13 residues. CDR3 region: CASRLDMEDEQFF. Written as DNA, the CDR3 is TGTGCAAGTCGCTTAGATATGGAGGATGAGCAGTTCTTC.

This clone has just a few counts. The chain carries TRBV21-1 and TRBJ2-7; TRBD1 is taken as the D call from the table, unchecked against the DNA. TRBV21-1 counts as a pseudogene. The CDR3 is made up of 14 amino acids. The CDR3, as DNA: TGTGCCAGCAGCCTCGGACAGGGCGGCCACGAGCAGTACTTC. It is translated as CASSLGQGGHEQYF.

The chain is built from TRBV2 and TRBJ2-2, with TRBD2 matching 7 bases. Per the germline V gene, CDR1 is SNHLY and CDR2 is FYNNEI. With V trimmed by 6 bases and J by 3 bases, 7 bases remained unmatched. The CDR3 runs 15 residues. The CDR3 DNA reads TGTGCCAGCAGCCTACGGGGGAGGGACACCGGGGAGCTGTTTTTT. Amino acid sequence: CASSLRGRDTGELFF.

This clone was detected only once. J is TRBJ2-7 and V is TRBV10-2; D remains ambiguous. The CDR3 runs 16 residues. In germline, CDR1 is WSHSY, CDR2 SAAADI. Trimming removed 0 bases from V and 2 bases from J, with 14 bases in between. CDR3 protein: CASSESFGQATYEQYF. The CDR3 DNA is TGCGCCAGCAGTGAGTCATTTGGTCAGGCTACCTACGAGCAGTACTTC.

The rearrangement links TRBV7-2 to TRBJ2-1; 11 bases are shared with TRBD2. J lost 4 bases, V lost 5 bases, and 10 bases had no gene match. Germline V gene lookup returns CDR1 SGHTA and CDR2 FQGNSA. The CDR3 is 17 residues long. This CDR3 reads CASSKGLLAGAYNEQFF. CDR3 nucleotides: TGTGCCAGCAGCAAGGGCCTACTAGCGGGGGCATACAATGAGCAGTTCTTC. Looking up the rest from reference TRBV7-2 and TRBJ2-1 gives the full variable domain: GAGVSQSPSNKVTEKGKDVELRCDPISGHTALYWYRQSLGQGLEFLIYFQGNSAPDKSGLPSDRFSAERTGGSVSTLTIQRTQQEDSAVYLCASSKGLLAGAYNEQFFGPGTRLTVL.

In DNA form, the CDR3 reads TGTGCCAGCAGCTTCGGGATATCCACAGATACGCAGTATTTT. It specifies CASSFGISTDTQYF. This chain uses TRBV7-6 with TRBJ2-3, with TRBD2 as a possible D gene (5 bases). V lost 3 bases and J 2 bases, leaving 9 bases between the germline ends. The germline CDR1 and CDR2 sequences are SGHVS and FNYEAQ. The CDR3 has 14 residues.

This chain joins TRBV19 and TRBJ2-1; 11 positions agree with TRBD2. The CDR3 runs 15 residues. The V and J ends lost 5 bases and 4 bases, in that order; junction bases with no gene match: 4. From germline, CDR1 is LNHDA and CDR2 SQIVND (reference sequence). Here the CDR3 reads CASSFTSGRYNEQFF. In DNA form, the CDR3 reads TGTGCCAGTAGTTTCACTAGCGGGAGATACAATGAGCAGTTCTTC.

This clone was observed once. The chain is built from TRBV7-3 and TRBJ2-3; TRBD2 agrees at 7 bases. This CDR3 spans 14 amino acids. V lost 5 bases to trimming and J lost 4 bases; unmatched junction nucleotides: 6. Germline V lookup: CDR1 SGHTA, CDR2 FQGTGA. The CDR3 nucleotides are TGTGCCAGCAGCCAAGGGAGGGAGGCAGATACGCAGTATTTT. Residues: CASSQGREADTQYF. The full variable domain, its missing parts supplied by reference TRBV7-3 and TRBJ2-3, is GAGVSQTPSNKVTEKGKYVELRCDPISGHTALYWYRQSLGQGPEFLIYFQGTGAADDSGLPNDRFFAVRPEGSVSTLKIQRTERGDSAVYLCASSQGREADTQYFGPGTRLTVL.

This chain connects TRBV27 to TRBJ2-7; D perhaps matches TRBD1 (5 bases). The CDR3 is 14 residues long. The germline gives CDR1 MNHEY, CDR2 SMNVEV (reference sequence). The V and J ends lost 5 bases and 3 bases respectively, with 14 bases between them. The CDR3 here is CASSLYSDSYEQYF. CDR3 bases: TGTGCCAGCAGTCTATATTCTGACAGCTACGAGCAGTACTTC.

The chain links TRBV7-8 to TRBJ2-1; 9 nucleotides agree with TRBD2. V lost 2 bases and J lost 8; bases outside the gene matches: 13. Germline CDR1 reads SGHVS; CDR2 reads FQNEAQ. CDR3 length: 17 residues. CDR3 in DNA: TGTGCCAGCAGCTTAAGACAGGGCCCGACTAGCGGCGATGAGCAGTTCTTC. Protein sequence: CASSLRQGPTSGDEQFF.

The chain couples TRBV27 to TRBJ1-5, with 7 bases matching TRBD1. The CDR3 contains 17 residues. J lost 3 bases, V lost 0 bases, and 8 bases had no gene match. The germline V gene encodes CDR1 MNHEY and CDR2 SMNVEV (reference sequence). The CDR3 bases are TGTGCCAGCAGTTTATCTCGGGCAGGGGGTCCCAATCAGCCCCAGCATTTT. This encodes CASSLSRAGGPNQPQHF.

The chain is built from TRBV9 and TRBJ1-1; D unresolved. CDR1 and CDR2 (germline): SGDLS, YYNGEE. The CDR3 loop spans 18 amino acids. The ends were cut back, 4 bases at V and 1 base at J, with 23 bases in the middle. CDR3 bases: TGTGCCAGCAGCCCCCGACCCCCGGGTCCCTCGGGGAACACTGAAGCTTTCTTT. Translation gives CASSPRPPGPSGNTEAFF.

The chain uses TRBV6-4 and TRBJ2-7; 11 nucleotides agree with TRBD2. V gave up 6 bases and J gave up 2 bases; unmatched junction bases: 3. The CDR3 sequence is 14 residues long. Per germline, CDR1 MRHNA and CDR2 SNTAGT. CDR3 amino acids: CASRGTSGPYEQYF. The CDR3 DNA reads TGTGCCAGCAGAGGGACTAGCGGTCCCTACGAGCAGTACTTC.

The V gene is TRBV5-1, the J gene TRBJ2-7; TRBD1 aligns across 10 bases. Losses at the gene ends were 0 bases for V and 4 bases for J; bases not matched to a gene: 13. This CDR3 comprises 18 residues. Germline assignment: CDR1 SGHRS and CDR2 YFSETQ. The CDR3: CASSLVLRRDRGKYEQYF. For the CDR3, the DNA is TGCGCCAGCAGCTTGGTATTACGGCGGGACAGGGGAAAGTACGAGCAGTACTTC.

The V gene is TRBV11-2, the J gene TRBJ1-6; weak D call: TRBD1 (6 bases). This CDR3 region has 16 residues. Trimming left V 5 bases short and J 7 bases short, with 18 bases between. Germline V lookup: CDR1 SGHAT, CDR2 FQNNGV. Here the CDR3 reads CASSLTLDRRNSPLHF. CDR3 DNA sequence: TGTGCCAGCAGCCTAACCCTAGACAGGAGGAATTCACCCCTCCACTTT.

This sequence joins TRBV4-1 and TRBJ2-5; possible D gene TRBD2, 6 bases. The V gene lost 1 base and the J gene lost 2 bases, with 11 bases spanning the gap. There are 15 residues in the CDR3. Germline loops: CDR1 MGHRA, CDR2 YSYEKL. CDR3 bases: TGCGCCAGCAGCCAAGGGGTGCTAGCGCAAGAGACCCAGTACTTC. Translated: CASSQGVLAQETQYF.

This chain uses TRBV9 with TRBJ2-2; possibly TRBD2 for D (5 bases). Trimming left V 3 bases short and J 2 bases short, with 11 bases between. The V gene's germline CDR1 is SGDLS and CDR2 YYNGEE. CDR3 length equals 15 residues. The CDR3 bases are TGTGCCAGCAGCGCGAGCGGCCATAACACCGGGGAGCTGTTTTTT. Its translation: CASSASGHNTGELFF.

This rearrangement joins TRBV6-5 to TRBJ2-7; TRBD1 is a possible D gene (6 bases). The germline V gene has CDR1 MNHEY and CDR2 SVGAGI. V was cut by 5 bases and J by 5 bases, with 19 bases left in between. The CDR3 is 15 residues long. The CDR3 sequence: CASSRGTRGGNEQYF. The CDR3 coding sequence is TGTGCCAGCAGTAGGGGGACCCGGGGTGGGAACGAGCAGTACTTC.

This rearrangement joins TRBV27 to TRBJ1-5; D is undetermined. The V and J ends lost 0 bases and 1 base respectively, with 10 bases between them. Looked up from germline, CDR1 is MNHEY and CDR2 is SMNVEV (reference sequence). The CDR3 runs to 16 residues. The CDR3 reads CASSLSGGLSNQPQHF. DNA for the CDR3: TGTGCCAGCAGTTTATCTGGAGGGCTGAGCAATCAGCCCCAGCATTTT.

The genes are TRBV7-3 and TRBJ2-2; D unresolved. Germline-derived CDR1 and CDR2 are SGHTA and FQGTGA. The CDR3 consists of 16 residues. V was shortened by 0 bases and J by 5 bases, with 13 bases between the two germline ends. CDR3 residues: CASSLTELGLTGELFF. The CDR3 DNA follows: TGTGCCAGCAGCTTAACAGAGCTGGGCCTGACCGGGGAGCTGTTTTTT. The complete variable domain, with remaining parts taken from reference TRBV7-3 and TRBJ2-2, reads GAGVSQTPSNKVTEKGKYVELRCDPISGHTALYWYRQSLGQGPEFLIYFQGTGAADDSGLPNDRFFAVRPEGSVSTLKIQRTERGDSAVYLCASSLTELGLTGELFFGEGSRLTVL.

There are a few counts of this clone. This sequence joins TRBV7-2 and TRBJ2-1, with 9 bases that match TRBD2. The CDR3 spans 12 residues. Unmatched junction bases numbered 8, after V lost 5 bases and J lost 15 bases. Germline CDR1 and CDR2: SGHTA and FQGNSA. CDR3 loop: CASSLNSGSLFF. Written as DNA, the CDR3 is TGTGCCAGCAGCCTTAATAGCGGGAGTCTGTTCTTC.

This chain joins TRBV28 and TRBJ2-7, with 13 nucleotides matching TRBD2. In germline, CDR1 is MDHEN, CDR2 SYDVKM. Trimming cost V 5 bases and J 0 bases; bases outside gene matches: 7. The CDR3 is made up of 17 amino acids. The CDR3 DNA follows: TGTGCCAGCAGTACGAGGACTAGCGGGAGCCTCTCCTACGAGCAGTACTTC. It is translated as CASSTRTSGSLSYEQYF.

V usage is TRBV29-1 and J usage is TRBJ2-2; D remains unclear. The germline V gene encodes CDR1 SQVTM and CDR2 ANQGSEA. The V gene lost 0 bases and the J gene lost 8 bases, with 7 bases spanning the gap. This CDR3 has 12 amino acids. The CDR3 coding sequence is TGCAGCGTTGAAGACAGTTGGGGGGAGCTGTTTTTT. It is translated as CSVEDSWGELFF.

The gene calls are TRBV5-1 and TRBJ2-7; possibly TRBD1 for D (5 bases). Trimming removed 4 bases at V and 6 bases at J, with 14 bases between. This CDR3 has 13 residues. CDR1 and CDR2 from the germline V gene are SGHRS and YFSETQ. The CDR3 region is CASSAGQGGEQYF. The CDR3 DNA reads as TGCGCCAGCAGCGCCGGCCAGGGCGGCGAGCAGTACTTC.